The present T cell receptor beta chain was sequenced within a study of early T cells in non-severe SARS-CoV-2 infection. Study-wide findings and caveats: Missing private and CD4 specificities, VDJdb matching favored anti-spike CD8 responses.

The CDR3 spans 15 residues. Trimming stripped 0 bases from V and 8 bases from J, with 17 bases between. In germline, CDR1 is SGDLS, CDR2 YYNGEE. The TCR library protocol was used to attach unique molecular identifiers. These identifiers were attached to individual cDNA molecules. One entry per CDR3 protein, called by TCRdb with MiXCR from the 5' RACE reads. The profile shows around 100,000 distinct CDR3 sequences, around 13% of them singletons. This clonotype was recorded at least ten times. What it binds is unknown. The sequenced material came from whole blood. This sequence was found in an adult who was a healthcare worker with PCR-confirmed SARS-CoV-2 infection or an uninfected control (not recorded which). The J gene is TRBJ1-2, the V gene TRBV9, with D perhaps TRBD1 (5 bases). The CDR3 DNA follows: TGTGCCAGCAGCGTAGGTCTGGGGGGATTTGAGGGCTACACCTTC. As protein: CASSVGLGGFEGYTF.